These 18 T cell receptor beta chains came from one sample sequenced in a study of CD8 T cells in ankylosing spondylitis. TCRdb processed the 5' RACE reads anew with MiXCR; each CDR3 protein has one entry. The profile covers over 150,000 distinct CDR3 sequences, with around 13% appearing a single time and more than 15% taken by the ten largest. The sample consisted of blood, either unsorted or a sorted T cell fraction (not recorded which). The receptors were gathered from a male donor with ankylosing spondylitis or in good health (not recorded which).

The rearrangement uses TRBV28 and TRBJ2-3; tentative D call: TRBD1 (6 bases). Deletions cut 3 bases from V and 4 bases from J, with 14 bases between. Germline CDR1 reads MDHEN; CDR2 reads SYDVKM. This CDR3 contains 15 residues. DNA of the CDR3: TGTGCCAGCAGTTTTGCCAGAGGGGGTTCAGATACGCAGTATTTT. Translated, it gives CASSFARGGSDTQYF.

The CDR3 protein is CASSQGGGAAFF. CDR3 nucleotides: TGCGCCAGCAGCCAAGGGGGGGGCGCAGCTTTCTTT. V gene TRBV4-1 combines with J gene TRBJ1-1; TRBD1 might be the D (6 bases). Trimming left V 1 base short and J 10 bases short, with 10 bases between. The germline V gene has CDR1 MGHRA and CDR2 YSYEKL. This CDR3 spans 12 amino acids.

The rearrangement links TRBV5-1 to TRBJ2-3, with 9 nucleotides matching TRBD1. The germline V gene encodes CDR1 SGHRS and CDR2 YFSETQ. J lost 1 base, V lost 10 bases, and 19 bases had no gene match. The CDR3 has 18 amino acids. CDR3 DNA sequence: TGCGCCGGCCAGGGACAGGGAGTAATATGCGACGGCACAGATACGCAGTATTTT. It translates to CAGQGQGVICDGTDTQYF.

In this sample, this clonotype turned up a few times. The chain has TRBV20-1 and TRBJ1-1, with TRBD1 identical over 7 bases. Germline V gene data show CDR1 as DFQATT and CDR2 as SNEGSKA (reference sequence). The CDR3 covers 12 residues. The V segment lost 5 bases and the J segment 3 bases; nucleotides outside the gene matches: 3. CDR3 coding DNA: TGCAGTGCTTTTCAGGGGGACACTGAAGCTTTCTTT. Residues: CSAFQGDTEAFF.

The chain employs TRBV20-1 and TRBJ2-3, with no clear D. Germline V gene data show CDR1 as DFQATT and CDR2 as SNEGSKA (reference sequence). This CDR3 comprises 15 residues. Deletions cut 5 bases from V and 0 bases from J, with 15 bases between. As DNA, the CDR3 is TGCAGTGCTTCATCCGAGACGGCTAGCACAGATACGCAGTATTTT. Translated: CSASSETASTDTQYF.

This clonotype came up a few times. This chain links TRBV7-6 with TRBJ1-3, with D maybe TRBD1 (5 bases). The germline V gene encodes CDR1 SGHVS and CDR2 FNYEAQ. The ends were cut back, 1 base at V and 4 bases at J, with 8 bases in the middle. CDR3 length: 14 amino acids. CDR3 region: CASSLDTGGNTIYF. In DNA, the CDR3 is TGTGCCAGCAGCTTAGACACAGGCGGAAACACCATATATTTT.

This clonotype occurred a few times. The chain combines TRBV9 with TRBJ2-3; 8 bases map to TRBD2. Germline V gives CDR1 SGDLS, CDR2 YYNGEE. The J segment lost 4 bases and the V segment lost 0 bases, leaving 7 bases of the junction unmatched. This CDR3 contains 16 residues. The CDR3: CASSVEGGGWADTQYF. DNA for the CDR3: TGTGCCAGCAGCGTAGAAGGCGGGGGGTGGGCAGATACGCAGTATTTT.

J is TRBJ2-7 and V is TRBV29-1; 9 nucleotides agree with TRBD1. This CDR3 contains 13 residues. The V segment lost 7 bases and the J segment 4 bases; nucleotides outside the gene matches: 8. From germline, CDR1 is SQVTM and CDR2 ANQGSEA. The CDR3 sequence: CSAGTGFAYEQYF. The CDR3 DNA reads as TGCAGCGCCGGGACAGGGTTCGCTTACGAGCAGTACTTC.

This clonotype has just a few counts. The chain has TRBV7-9 and TRBJ1-5; D might be TRBD1 (6 bases). V was cut by 5 bases and J by 7 bases, with 18 bases left in between. The V gene's germline CDR1 is SEHNR and CDR2 FQNEAQ (reference sequence). This CDR3 has 15 amino acids. The CDR3 nucleotides read TGTGCCAGCAGCCTCGGGGGGGGCCCCAGGCAGCCCCAGCATTTT. Its translation is CASSLGGGPRQPQHF.

This clonotype came up many times. This chain joins TRBV7-9 and TRBJ2-5; possibly TRBD2 for D (6 bases). The CDR3 consists of 15 residues. Germline-derived CDR1 and CDR2 are SEHNR and FQNEAQ (reference sequence). The V end lost 5 bases, the J end lost 7 bases, and 20 bases lay between the germline ends. The DNA for the CDR3 is TGTGCCAGCAGCCCGCTCCGGGACTCCAAGGGGACCCAGTACTTC. Translating gives CASSPLRDSKGTQYF.

This clonotype came up a few times. The V call is TRBV12-3 or TRBV12-4, the J call TRBJ2-7, with 9 bases lining up with TRBD2. The CDR3 loop spans 15 amino acids. V gave up 1 base and J gave up 3 bases; unmatched junction bases: 4. The CDR3 nucleotides read TGTGCCAGCAGTTTAGTTAGCGGGAGCTTCTACGAGCAGTACTTC. This translates into CASSLVSGSFYEQYF.

A few counts support this clonotype. The rearrangement links TRBV10-3 to TRBJ1-2; perhaps TRBD1 as D (5 bases). The germline V gene has CDR1 ENHRY and CDR2 SYGVKD. Trimming removed 4 bases at V and 4 bases at J, with 7 bases between. The CDR3 contains 12 residues. CDR3 in DNA: TGTGCCATCAGTGCGACAGCCTATGGCTACACCTTC. Its translation: CAISATAYGYTF.

The CDR3 region has the DNA TGTGCCAGCAGCGCTACGGGATCTAGCTCTGGGGCCAACGTCCTGACTTTC. Translation: CASSATGSSSGANVLTF. The rearrangement joins TRBV7-9 to TRBJ2-6, with D possibly TRBD2 on 5 matching bases. In germline, CDR1 is SEHNR, CDR2 FQNEAQ (reference sequence). The length of the CDR3 is 17 residues. V lost 5 bases and J 0 bases, leaving 14 bases between the germline ends.

The V and J genes are TRBV29-1 and TRBJ1-2; tentative D call: TRBD1 (6 bases). The germline CDR1 and CDR2 sequences are SQVTM and ANQGSEA. This CDR3 region has 15 residues. The V end lost 3 bases, the J end lost 4 bases, and 18 bases lay between the germline ends. Here the CDR3 DNA reads TGCAGCGTTGACCTGACCCCCGGGGGGCTCTATGGCTACACCTTC. This gives the protein CSVDLTPGGLYGYTF.

The J gene is TRBJ1-1, the V gene TRBV10-2; the D is unclear. V lost 2 bases to trimming and J lost 4 bases, with 11 bases between them. This CDR3 contains 14 residues. CDR1 WSHSY and CDR2 SAAADI come from the germline V gene. CDR3 bases: TGCGCCAGCAGTGAGACAGTACTGATCACTGAAGCTTTCTTT. Its translation: CASSETVLITEAFF.

The chain couples TRBV11-1 to TRBJ2-6, with D perhaps TRBD1 (6 bases). Trimming removed 1 base at V and 0 bases at J, with 16 bases between. Germline lookup yields CDR1 SGHAT and CDR2 FQDESV (reference sequence). This CDR3 region has 19 residues. The CDR3 coding sequence is TGTGCCAGCAGCTTAGTAAGGCAGGGGCACTTCTCTGGGGCCAACGTCCTGACTTTC. Its protein is CASSLVRQGHFSGANVLTF.

This clonotype showed up many times. V gene TRBV6-1 combines with J gene TRBJ2-7; maybe TRBD2 (6 bases). CDR1 and CDR2 from the germline V gene are MNHNS and SASEGT. CDR3 length: 14 residues. V was clipped by 0 bases and J by 3 bases, with 9 bases between them. CDR3 in DNA: TGTGCCAGCAGTGAAGCGGCCGGGGGCTACGAGCAGTACTTC. Translating it yields CASSEAAGGYEQYF.

There are a few counts of this clonotype. The V and J genes are TRBV6-1 and TRBJ1-6, with D tentatively TRBD1 (6 bases). The V end lost 1 base, the J end lost 10 bases, and 17 bases lay between the germline ends. The CDR3 has 16 residues. Germline V gene sequence: CDR1 MNHNS, CDR2 SASEGT. The CDR3 protein is CASSEETGMSLSPLHF. DNA of the CDR3: TGTGCCAGCAGTGAAGAAACAGGGATGTCTTTATCACCCCTCCACTTT.